This T cell receptor beta chain came from a study of blood T cell repertoires in COVID-19. Study summary: COVID-19 samples from acute and convalescent phases originated in the United States, Italy and Spain. T cells, B-cell-depleted T cells, or PBMCs provided the cDNA or gDNA that served as material.

Trimming pared 7 bases from V and 5 bases from J, leaving 20 bases between. The CDR3 is made up of 15 amino acids. From germline, CDR1 is MNHEY and CDR2 SVGAGI. This table comes from immunoSEQ multiplex PCR, and its TCRdb copy is limited to in-frame clones, with some not included. The repertoire holds 70,000 or so clones, with roughly nine tenths as singletons. Sample: peripheral blood. This chain links TRBV6-5 with TRBJ1-1; D is possibly TRBD1 (5 bases). This TCR derives from a woman between 18 and 29 years old with acute or convalescent COVID-19. The CDR3 region has the DNA TGTGCCAGCAAGTCTGGGGCAGGCGATAGTACTGAAGCTTTCTTT. It specifies CASKSGAGDSTEAFF.